The rows below give T cell receptor beta chains drawn from one sample of a study of blood T cell repertoires in COVID-19. Produced via immunoSEQ multiplex PCR; TCRdb's table is partial and in-frame only. The sample holds 270,000 or so clones, about nine tenths seen once. What was sequenced was PBMCs or T cells enriched from blood (not recorded which). All receptors derive from a woman aged 40 to 49 with acute COVID-19. The CDR3 runs from the conserved cysteine through the conserved F or W. A D gene is named only where the DNA matches it firmly. Clone size, where shown, is once, few, many, or a class for clones that have expanded.

clone_size	v_call	d_call	j_call	cdr3_aa	cdr3_nt
once	TRBV11-2	TRBD1	TRBJ2-1	CASSSVDRAYNEQFF	TGTGCCAGCAGCTCTGTTGACAGGGCCTACAATGAGCAGTTCTTC
once	TRBV6-5	TRBD2	TRBJ2-1	CASSYQREIGEQFF	TGTGCCAGCAGTTACCAGCGGGAGATTGGGGAGCAGTTCTTC
NA	TRBV5-1	NA	TRBJ2-1	CASSLGSHEQFF	TGCGCCAGCAGCTTGGGTAGTCATGAGCAGTTCTTC
NA	TRBV5-8	NA	TRBJ1-1	CASSWSGNTEAFF	TGTGCCAGCAGCTGGTCAGGGAACACTGAAGCTTTCTTT
NA	TRBV2	TRBD1	TRBJ2-5	CASIRGPVQETQYF	TGTGCCAGCATAAGGGGGCCAGTCCAAGAGACCCAGTACTTC
few	TRBV4-2	TRBD2	TRBJ2-3	CASSLSGSTDTQYF	TGTGCCAGCAGCCTTAGCGGGAGCACAGATACGCAGTATTTT
NA	TRBV10-3	NA	TRBJ1-6	CAIRAQGAPLHF	TGTGCCATCAGAGCACAGGGTGCACCCCTCCACTTT
NA	TRBV15	NA	TRBJ1-4	CATSPQVVEKENEKLFF	TGTGCCACCAGCCCCCAGGTAGTTGAGAAAGAAAATGAAAAACTGTTTTTT
NA	TRBV5-1	TRBD2	TRBJ2-3	CASSLALAGGPGTDTQYF	TGCGCCAGCAGCTTGGCTCTAGCGGGAGGGCCTGGGACAGATACGCAGTATTTT
NA	TRBV28	NA	TRBJ2-6	CASSFGQDSSGANVLTF	TGTGCCAGCAGTTTTGGGCAGGACAGCTCTGGGGCCAACGTCCTGACTTTC
NA	TRBV7-9	TRBD1	TRBJ1-5	CASSPGGGTGQPQHF	TGTGCCAGCAGCCCAGGGGGGGGGACAGGTCAGCCCCAGCATTTT
NA	TRBV4-3	NA	TRBJ2-1	CASSQDEVGADEQFF	TGCGCCAGCAGCCAAGATGAGGTAGGCGCTGATGAGCAGTTCTTC
NA	TRBV5-5	NA	TRBJ2-1	CASSFALTSYNEQFF	TGTGCCAGCAGCTTCGCCCTAACCTCCTACAATGAGCAGTTCTTC
NA	TRBV6-5	NA	TRBJ2-7	CASSYSVLGRYEQYF	TGTGCCAGCAGTTACTCGGTGCTGGGCAGGTACGAGCAGTACTTC
NA	TRBV5-1	NA	TRBJ1-1	CASRDREGRTEAFF	TGCGCCAGCAGAGATAGGGAGGGCCGCACTGAAGCTTTCTTT
NA	TRBV19	TRBD2	TRBJ2-2	CASSIDPRGGLTGELFF	TGTGCCAGTAGTATAGATCCCCGCGGGGGACTCACCGGGGAGCTGTTTTTT
NA	TRBV7-9	NA	TRBJ1-1	CASTEEGDEAFF	TGTGCCAGCACTGAGGAGGGCGATGAAGCTTTCTTT
NA	TRBV6-5	NA	TRBJ1-6	CASSYSSANYNSPLHF	TGTGCCAGCAGTTACTCTTCTGCTAACTATAATTCACCCCTCCACTTT
NA	TRBV7-9	TRBD2	TRBJ2-1	CASRAMTSTYNEQFF	TGTGCCAGCAGGGCCATGACTAGCACCTACAATGAGCAGTTCTTC
NA	TRBV14	TRBD1	TRBJ2-5	CASSLGQASDQETQYF	TGTGCCAGCAGCCTAGGACAGGCATCAGACCAAGAGACCCAGTACTTC
NA	TRBV5-3	TRBD1	TRBJ2-7	CASTIRQGTYEQYF	TGTGCCAGTACCATACGACAGGGAACCTACGAGCAGTACTTC
NA	TRBV3-1/TRBV3-2	TRBD2	TRBJ2-3	CASSQGAGVEHTQYF	TGTGCCAGCAGCCAAGGAGCGGGAGTGGAACATACGCAGTATTTT
NA	TRBV28	NA	TRBJ2-3	CASSFFGADTQYF	TGTGCCAGCAGTTTTTTTGGAGCAGATACGCAGTATTTT
NA	TRBV24-1	TRBD1	TRBJ1-2	CATSDRFGQGAYGYTF	TGTGCCACCAGTGACCGTTTCGGACAGGGGGCCTATGGCTACACCTTC
NA	TRBV7-8	TRBD2	TRBJ2-1	CASSNRPGTSGGNNEQFF	TGTGCCAGCAGCAATCGTCCCGGGACTAGCGGGGGGAACAATGAGCAGTTCTTC
NA	TRBV3-1/TRBV3-2	NA	TRBJ1-5	CASSQGQNQPQHF	TGTGCCAGCAGCCAAGGACAAAATCAGCCCCAGCATTTT
few	TRBV14	NA	TRBJ2-5	CASSQAGQKQETQYF	TGTGCCAGCAGCCAAGCAGGGCAGAAACAAGAGACCCAGTACTTC
NA	TRBV2	NA	TRBJ2-7	CASILRTDSYEQYF	TGTGCCAGCATCTTGAGGACAGACTCCTATGAGCAGTACTTC
NA	TRBV28	TRBD1	TRBJ1-4	CASRPPGQGASEKLFF	TGTGCCAGCAGGCCACCGGGACAGGGGGCATCGGAAAAACTGTTTTTT
once	TRBV6-4	TRBD1	TRBJ1-5	CASSRDSGNQPQHF	TGTGCCAGCAGTAGGGACAGCGGCAATCAGCCCCAGCATTTT
NA	TRBV27	TRBD2	TRBJ2-3	CASSFEPGLRNTQYF	TGTGCCAGCAGTTTTGAGCCGGGACTAAGAAATACGCAGTATTTT
few	TRBV7-2	NA	TRBJ2-3	CASSLVAQLADTQYF	TGTGCCAGCAGCTTAGTTGCCCAACTGGCAGATACGCAGTATTTT
few	TRBV19	NA	TRBJ1-5	CASSMAERSNQPQHF	TGTGCCAGTAGTATGGCGGAAAGGAGCAATCAGCCCCAGCATTTT
NA	TRBV30	NA	TRBJ1-2	CAWSAPGGAGGGYTF	TGTGCCTGGAGTGCCCCAGGAGGGGCCGGAGGTGGCTACACCTTC
NA	TRBV30	NA	TRBJ1-1	CAWGLAVRNTEAFF	TGTGCCTGGGGGTTGGCGGTCCGGAACACTGAAGCTTTCTTT
NA	TRBV3-1/TRBV3-2	TRBD2	TRBJ2-4	CASSHLLGGVAKNIQYF	TGTGCCAGCAGCCACCTCCTGGGGGGGGTAGCCAAAAACATTCAGTACTTC
NA	TRBV5-1	NA	TRBJ2-6	CASSGSARISGANVLTF	TGCGCCAGCAGCGGCAGCGCTAGAATCTCTGGGGCCAACGTCCTGACTTTC
NA	TRBV28	TRBD1	TRBJ1-2	CASSFGLGRGLFDGYTF	TGTGCCAGCAGTTTCGGGCTAGGCAGGGGGTTGTTCGATGGCTACACCTTC
NA	TRBV5-1	TRBD2	TRBJ2-1	CASSSQPMTSGNYNEQFF	TGCGCCAGCAGCTCCCAGCCAATGACTAGCGGGAATTACAATGAGCAGTTCTTC
NA	TRBV5-1	NA	TRBJ1-5	CASSLVGAPGQPQHF	TGCGCCAGCAGCTTGGTGGGGGCGCCAGGTCAGCCCCAGCATTTT
NA	TRBV5-1	NA	TRBJ2-1	CASSLELAGLEFF	TGCGCCAGCAGCTTGGAACTAGCCGGATTGGAGTTCTTC
NA	TRBV5-6	NA	TRBJ1-1	CASSLQDTEAFF	TGTGCCAGCAGCTTACAGGACACTGAAGCTTTCTTT
few	TRBV23-1	TRBD1	TRBJ1-5	CASSQLDRERNNQPQHF	TGCGCCAGCAGTCAGTTAGACAGGGAGAGGAACAATCAGCCCCAGCATTTT
NA	TRBV12-5	TRBD1	TRBJ2-3	CASGFYQGASTDTQYF	TGTGCTAGTGGTTTCTATCAGGGGGCTAGCACAGATACGCAGTATTTT
NA	TRBV7-6	NA	TRBJ2-2	CASSLAYGELFF	TGTGCCAGCAGCTTAGCATACGGGGAGCTGTTTTTT
NA	TRBV21-1	NA	TRBJ1-3	CASSKWNDRGSTFSGNTIYF	TGTGCCAGCAGCAAATGGAACGACAGGGGTTCGACGTTTTCAGGAAACACCATATATTTT
NA	TRBV6-2/TRBV6-3	NA	TRBJ2-4	CASSYPTGEGNIQYF	TGTGCCAGCAGTTACCCGACAGGGGAGGGAAACATTCAGTACTTC
NA	TRBV27	NA	TRBJ2-1	CASMVFRGGSYNEQFF	TGTGCCAGCATGGTGTTCAGAGGGGGCTCCTACAATGAGCAGTTCTTC
NA	TRBV27	TRBD1	TRBJ1-2	CASSARDSANYGYTF	TGTGCCAGCAGTGCCCGGGACAGCGCTAACTATGGCTACACCTTC
NA	TRBV10-1	NA	TRBJ1-5	CASSEGGEFQPQHF	TGCGCCAGCAGCGAGGGAGGAGAGTTTCAGCCCCAGCATTTT
NA	TRBV3-1/TRBV3-2	TRBD2	TRBJ2-1	CASSQGGTRNEQFF	TGTGCCAGCAGCCAAGGAGGGACTAGGAATGAGCAGTTCTTC
NA	TRBV19	NA	TRBJ2-1	CASSTPTGTPYNEQFF	TGTGCCAGTAGTACCCCCACAGGGACGCCATACAATGAGCAGTTCTTC
NA	TRBV24-1	TRBD2	TRBJ2-1	CATGTSGYNEQFF	TGTGCCACCGGGACTAGCGGATACAATGAGCAGTTCTTC